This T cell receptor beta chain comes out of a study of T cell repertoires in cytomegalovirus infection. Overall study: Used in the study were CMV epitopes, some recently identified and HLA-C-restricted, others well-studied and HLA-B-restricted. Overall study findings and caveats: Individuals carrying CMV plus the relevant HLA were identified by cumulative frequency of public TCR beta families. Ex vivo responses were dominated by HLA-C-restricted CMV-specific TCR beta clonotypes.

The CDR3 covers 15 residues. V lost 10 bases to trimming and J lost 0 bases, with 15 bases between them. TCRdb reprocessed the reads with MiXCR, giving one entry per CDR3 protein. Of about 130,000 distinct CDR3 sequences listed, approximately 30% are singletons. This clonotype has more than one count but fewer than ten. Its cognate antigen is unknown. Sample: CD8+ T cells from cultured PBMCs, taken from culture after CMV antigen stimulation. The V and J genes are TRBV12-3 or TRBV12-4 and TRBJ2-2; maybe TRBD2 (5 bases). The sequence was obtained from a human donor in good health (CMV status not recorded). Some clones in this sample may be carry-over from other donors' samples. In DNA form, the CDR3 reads TGTGCCACCAGGCCGGAGGTTGCGAACACCGGGGAGCTGTTTTTT. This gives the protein CATRPEVANTGELFF.